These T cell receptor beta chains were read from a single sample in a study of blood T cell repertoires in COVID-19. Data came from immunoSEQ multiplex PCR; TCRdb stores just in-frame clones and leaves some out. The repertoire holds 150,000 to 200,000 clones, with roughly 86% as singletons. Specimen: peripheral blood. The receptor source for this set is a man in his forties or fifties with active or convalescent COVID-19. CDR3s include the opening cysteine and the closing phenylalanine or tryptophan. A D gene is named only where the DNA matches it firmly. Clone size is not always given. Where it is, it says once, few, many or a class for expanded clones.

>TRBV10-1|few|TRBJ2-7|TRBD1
CASSPGTDYEQYF
TGCGCCAGCAGTCCCGGGACAGACTACGAGCAGTACTTC
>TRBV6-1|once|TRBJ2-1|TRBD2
CASSEDAGGQNEQFF
TGTGCCAGCAGTGAAGATGCGGGGGGCCAAAATGAGCAGTTCTTC
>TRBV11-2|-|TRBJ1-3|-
CASSLIRNTIYF
TGTGCCAGCAGCTTAATAAGAAACACCATATATTTT
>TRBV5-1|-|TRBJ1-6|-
CASSRAPSQGSSYNSPLHF
TGCGCCAGCAGCAGAGCCCCAAGCCAGGGGAGCTCCTATAATTCACCCCTCCACTTT
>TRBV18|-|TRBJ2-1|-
CASSPLAYNEQFF
TGTGCCAGCTCACCACTAGCCTACAATGAGCAGTTCTTC
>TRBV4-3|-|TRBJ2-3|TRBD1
CASSQLRITGTGGADTQYF
TGCGCCAGCAGCCAACTCAGGATCACCGGGACAGGGGGCGCTGATACGCAGTATTTT
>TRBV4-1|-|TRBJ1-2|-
CASKRDSGDLGYGYTF
TGCGCCAGCAAACGAGACTCAGGGGACCTGGGCTATGGCTACACCTTC
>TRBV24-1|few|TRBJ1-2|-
CATSKGLNYGYTF
TGTGCCACCAGTAAGGGGCTAAACTATGGCTACACCTTC
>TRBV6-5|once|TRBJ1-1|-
CASSMTGNTEAFF
TGTGCCAGCAGTATGACAGGGAACACTGAAGCTTTCTTT
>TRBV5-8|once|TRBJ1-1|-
CASSWTLNTEAFF
TGTGCCAGCAGCTGGACACTGAACACTGAAGCTTTCTTT
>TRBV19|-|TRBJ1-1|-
CASSIWGGAEAFF
TGTGCCAGTAGTATATGGGGAGGGGCTGAAGCTTTCTTT
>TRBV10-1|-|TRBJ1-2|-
CASSEGGPTSYGYTF
TGCGCCAGCAGTGAAGGCGGACCGACTAGCTATGGCTACACCTTC
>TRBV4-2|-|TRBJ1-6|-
CASRTGENNSPLHF
TGTGCCAGCAGGACGGGAGAAAATAATTCACCCCTCCACTTT
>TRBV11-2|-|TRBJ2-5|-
CASSLEVATQYF
TGTGCCAGCAGCTTAGAGGTGGCCACCCAGTACTTC
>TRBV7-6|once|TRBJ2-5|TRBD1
CASSPQGAGETQYF
TGTGCCAGCAGTCCACAGGGGGCTGGGGAGACCCAGTACTTC
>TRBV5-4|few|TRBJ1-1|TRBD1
CASSPGTAALNTEAFF
TGTGCCAGCAGTCCCGGGACAGCTGCCCTGAACACTGAAGCTTTCTTT
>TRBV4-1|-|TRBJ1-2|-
CASSQEGEMAGYTF
TGCGCCAGCAGCCAAGAAGGGGAAATGGCTGGCTACACCTTC
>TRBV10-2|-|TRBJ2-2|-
CASKEGGELFF
TGCGCCAGCAAGGAGGGTGGGGAGCTGTTTTTT
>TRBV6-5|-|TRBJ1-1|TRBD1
CASSRSGTEQEAFF
TGTGCCAGCAGCCGATCCGGGACAGAACAAGAAGCTTTCTTT
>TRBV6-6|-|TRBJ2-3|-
CASSYSKDRADTQYF
TGTGCCAGCAGTTACTCCAAAGACAGAGCAGATACGCAGTATTTT
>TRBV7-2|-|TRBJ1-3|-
CASSLGLGVSGNTIYF
TGTGCCAGCAGCTTAGGGCTAGGGGTTTCTGGAAACACCATATATTTT
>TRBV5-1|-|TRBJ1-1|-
CASSGGTRRGTEAFF
TGCGCCAGCAGCGGGGGGACTCGGCGAGGCACTGAAGCTTTCTTT
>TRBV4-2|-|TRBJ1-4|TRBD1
CASSQEEGTGAGEKLFF
TGTGCCAGCAGCCAAGAAGAGGGAACAGGGGCTGGCGAAAAACTGTTTTTT
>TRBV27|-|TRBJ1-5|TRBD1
CASRATGANQPQHF
TGTGCCAGCAGAGCTACAGGGGCGAATCAGCCCCAGCATTTT
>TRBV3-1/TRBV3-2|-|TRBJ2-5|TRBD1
CASSQERGHGETQYF
TGTGCCAGCAGCCAAGAAAGGGGGCACGGGGAGACCCAGTACTTC
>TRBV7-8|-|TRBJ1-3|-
CASSLGTASGNTIYF
TGTGCCAGCAGCTTAGGTACAGCCTCTGGAAACACCATATATTTT
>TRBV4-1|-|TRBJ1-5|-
CASSPEASYSNQPQHF
TGCGCCAGCAGCCCCGAGGCTTCTTATAGCAATCAGCCCCAGCATTTT
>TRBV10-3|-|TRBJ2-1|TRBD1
CAISEATRTGGSYNEQFF
TGTGCCATCAGTGAGGCAACTCGGACAGGGGGCTCCTACAATGAGCAGTTCTTC
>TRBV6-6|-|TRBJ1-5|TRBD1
CASTGQGSGNQPQHF
TGTGCCAGCACTGGACAGGGTAGTGGCAATCAGCCCCAGCATTTT
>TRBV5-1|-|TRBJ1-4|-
CASSDSPRGKLFF
TGCGCCAGCAGCGACTCCCCCCGGGGAAAACTGTTTTTT
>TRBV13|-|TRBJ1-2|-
CASSLAQGGDYGYTF
TGTGCCAGCAGCTTAGCCCAAGGGGGAGACTATGGCTACACCTTC
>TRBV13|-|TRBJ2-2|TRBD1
CASSLSGQGSYGELFF
TGTGCCAGCAGCTTATCGGGACAGGGGTCGTACGGGGAGCTGTTTTTT
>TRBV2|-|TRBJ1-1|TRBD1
CASSAPPGTANTEAFF
TGTGCCAGCAGTGCCCCCCCGGGGACAGCAAACACTGAAGCTTTCTTT
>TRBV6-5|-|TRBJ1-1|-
CASGLQMNTEAFF
TGTGCCAGCGGTCTCCAGATGAACACTGAAGCTTTCTTT
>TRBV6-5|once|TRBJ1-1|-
CATPKGEGVNTEAFF
TGTGCCACCCCAAAGGGGGAAGGCGTGAACACTGAAGCTTTCTTT
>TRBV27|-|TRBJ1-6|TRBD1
CASSSYRDRVFPLHF
TGTGCCAGCAGTTCCTACCGGGACAGGGTTTTTCCCCTCCACTTT
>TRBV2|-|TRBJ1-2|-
CASSDPQGNYGYTF
TGTGCCAGCAGTGACCCCCAGGGGAACTATGGCTACACCTTC
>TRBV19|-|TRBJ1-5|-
CASSRTDSNQPQHF
TGTGCCAGTAGTAGGACAGATAGCAATCAGCCCCAGCATTTT
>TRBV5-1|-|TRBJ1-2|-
CASSGRGFGGYTF
TGCGCCAGCAGCGGGAGGGGATTCGGTGGCTACACCTTC
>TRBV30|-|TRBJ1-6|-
CAWSEPGNSPLHF
TGTGCCTGGAGTGAACCAGGGAATTCACCCCTCCACTTT
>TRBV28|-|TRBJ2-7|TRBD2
CASSSIAGANYEQYF
TGTGCCAGCAGTTCCATAGCGGGGGCCAACTACGAGCAGTACTTC
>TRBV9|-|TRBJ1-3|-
CASSVQPDQGRDTIYF
TGTGCCAGCAGCGTACAACCTGACCAGGGTCGGGACACCATATATTTT
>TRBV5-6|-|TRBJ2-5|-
CATMPARGETQYF
TGTGCCACCATGCCGGCCAGGGGTGAGACCCAGTACTTC
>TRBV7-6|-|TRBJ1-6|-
CASSLSDMGNSPLHF
TGTGCCAGCAGCTTATCCGACATGGGTAATTCACCCCTCCACTTT
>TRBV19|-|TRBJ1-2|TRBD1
CASTTGGDYGYTF
TGTGCCAGTACCACAGGGGGGGACTATGGCTACACCTTC
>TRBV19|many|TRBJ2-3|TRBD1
CASSEDRGRTDTQYF
TGTGCCAGTAGTGAAGACAGGGGGAGGACAGATACGCAGTATTTT
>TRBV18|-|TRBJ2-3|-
CASSPPSGSMTQYF
TGTGCCAGCTCCCCACCGTCGGGGAGTATGACGCAGTATTTT
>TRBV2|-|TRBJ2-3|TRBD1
CASSRDSGTSSAQYF
TGTGCCAGCAGTCGGGACAGTGGGACCTCTTCTGCGCAGTATTTT
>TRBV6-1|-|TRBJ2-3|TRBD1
CASSVKQGAGSTDTQYF
TGTGCCAGCAGTGTCAAACAGGGGGCGGGAAGCACAGATACGCAGTATTTT
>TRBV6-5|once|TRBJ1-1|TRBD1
CASTRGPGTEAFF
TGTGCCAGCACCAGGGGGCCGGGAACTGAAGCTTTCTTT
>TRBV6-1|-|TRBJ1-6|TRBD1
CAIQQGSSYNSPLHF
TGTGCCATACAACAGGGGAGCTCCTATAATTCACCCCTCCACTTT
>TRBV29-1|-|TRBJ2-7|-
CSAEQGGDEQYF
TGCAGCGCCGAACAGGGTGGGGACGAGCAGTACTTC
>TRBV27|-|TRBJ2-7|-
CASRGGGGFYEQYF
TGTGCCAGCAGAGGAGGGGGGGGTTTCTACGAGCAGTACTTC